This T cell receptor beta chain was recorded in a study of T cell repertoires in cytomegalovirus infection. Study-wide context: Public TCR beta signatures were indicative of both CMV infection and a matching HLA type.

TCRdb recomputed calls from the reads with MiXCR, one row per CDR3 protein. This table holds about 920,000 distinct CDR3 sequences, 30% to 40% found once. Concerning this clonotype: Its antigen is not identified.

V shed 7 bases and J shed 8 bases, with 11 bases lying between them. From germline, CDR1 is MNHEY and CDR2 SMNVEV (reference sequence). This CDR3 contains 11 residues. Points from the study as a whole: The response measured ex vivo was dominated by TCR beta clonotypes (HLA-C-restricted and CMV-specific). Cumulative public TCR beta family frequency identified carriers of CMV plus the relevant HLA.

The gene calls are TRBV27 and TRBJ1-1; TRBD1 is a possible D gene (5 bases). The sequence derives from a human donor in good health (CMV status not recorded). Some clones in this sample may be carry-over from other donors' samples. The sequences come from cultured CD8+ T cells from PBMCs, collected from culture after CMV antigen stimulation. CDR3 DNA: TGTGCCAGCACTTGGGGACGAGAAGCTTTCTTT. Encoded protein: CASTWGREAFF.